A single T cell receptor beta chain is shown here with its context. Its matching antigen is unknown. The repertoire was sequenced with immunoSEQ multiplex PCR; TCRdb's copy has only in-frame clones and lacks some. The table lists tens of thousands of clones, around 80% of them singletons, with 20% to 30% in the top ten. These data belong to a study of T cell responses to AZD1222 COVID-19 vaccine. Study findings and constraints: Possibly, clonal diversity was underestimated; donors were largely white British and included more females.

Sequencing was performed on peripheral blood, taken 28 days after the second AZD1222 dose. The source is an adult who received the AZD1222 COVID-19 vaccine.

CDR3 residues: CASSEAEKALGGEQFF. DNA of the CDR3: TGTGCCAGCAGTGAAGCGGAAAAGGCTCTTGGGGGTGAGCAGTTCTTC. The rearrangement joins TRBV2 to TRBJ2-1; the D gene could be TRBD1 or TRBD2 (5 bases each). V lost 0 bases, J lost 9 bases, and 18 bases lay in between. The CDR3 runs to 16 residues. CDR1 is SNHLY and CDR2 is FYNNEI in the germline V gene. The full variable domain, with the rest looked up from reference TRBV2 and TRBJ2-1, is EPEVTQTPSHQVTQMGQEVILRCVPISNHLYFYWYRQILGQKVEFLVSFYNNEISEKSEIFDDQFSVERPDGSNFTLKIRSTKLEDSAMYFCASSEAEKALGGEQFFGPGTRLTVL.